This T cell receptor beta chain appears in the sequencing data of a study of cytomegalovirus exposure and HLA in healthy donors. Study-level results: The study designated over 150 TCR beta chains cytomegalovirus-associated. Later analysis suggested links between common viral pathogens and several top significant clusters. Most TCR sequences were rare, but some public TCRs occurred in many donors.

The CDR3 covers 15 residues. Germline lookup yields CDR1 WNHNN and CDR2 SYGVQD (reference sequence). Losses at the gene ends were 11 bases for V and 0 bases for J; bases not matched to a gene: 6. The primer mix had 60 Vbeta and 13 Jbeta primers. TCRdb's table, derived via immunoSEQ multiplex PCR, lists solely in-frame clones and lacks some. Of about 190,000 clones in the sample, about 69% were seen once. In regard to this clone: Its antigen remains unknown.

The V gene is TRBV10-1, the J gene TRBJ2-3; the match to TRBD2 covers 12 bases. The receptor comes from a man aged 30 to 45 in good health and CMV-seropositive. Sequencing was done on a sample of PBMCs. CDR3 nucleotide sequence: TGCGCCGGACTAGCGGGATTCCCTAGCACAGATACGCAGTATTTT. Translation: CAGLAGFPSTDTQYF.